This T cell receptor (beta chain) appears in the sequencing data of a study of early T cells in non-severe SARS-CoV-2 infection. Study-level findings and limits: Database matching using VDJdb favored anti-spike CD8 responses, with private and CD4 specificities left missing.

Using its own MiXCR run on the 5' RACE reads, TCRdb lists one record per CDR3 protein. The sample contains 27,000 or so distinct CDR3 sequences, 3% to 5% of which appear only once. This clonotype has at least ten counts. The antigen is undetermined. Unmatched junction bases numbered 2, after V lost 8 bases and J lost 4 bases. Germline assignment: CDR1 SGHTA and CDR2 FQGNSA. The CDR3 has 13 amino acids. Specimen: whole blood. This sequence joins TRBV7-2 and TRBJ2-1; 10 bases align to TRBD2. The clonotype originates from an adult who was a healthcare worker with PCR-confirmed SARS-CoV-2 infection or an uninfected control (not recorded which). The CDR3 sequence: CASGTSAYNEQFF. CDR3 nucleotide sequence: TGTGCCAGCGGGACTAGCGCATACAATGAGCAGTTCTTC.